What follows are 18 T cell receptor beta chains derived from one specimen sequenced in a study of PD-L1 blockade in urothelial cancer. Noted time point: peripheral blood 6 weeks after treatment start. Here immunoSEQ multiplex PCR was the method, and the copy in TCRdb shows in-frame clones only, minus some. The sample carries 50,000 to 60,000 clones, 85% to 90% recorded once. The sample here was PBMCs, taken around atezolizumab (anti-PD-L1) treatment. Receptors were obtained from a man aged 55 to 70 with urothelial cancer.

The chain links TRBV13 to TRBJ2-3; the D is unclear. Trimming removed 2 bases from V and 0 bases from J, with 3 bases in between. This CDR3 spans 13 amino acids. Germline CDR1 is PRHDT and CDR2 is FYEKMQ (reference sequence). The CDR3 region has the DNA TGTGCCAGCAGCTTAACAAGCACAGATACGCAGTATTTT. This encodes CASSLTSTDTQYF. Using reference TRBV13 and TRBJ2-3 for the parts outside the CDR3, the full variable domain is AAGVIQSPRHLIKEKRETATLKCYPIPRHDTVYWYQQGPGQDPQFLISFYEKMQSDKGSIPDRFSAQQFSDYHSELNMSSLELGDSALYFCASSLTSTDTQYFGPGTRLTVL.

This chain connects TRBV30 to TRBJ1-4; weak D call: TRBD1 (5 bases). The CDR3 consists of 15 residues. Germline CDR1 is GTSNPN and CDR2 is SVGIG (reference sequence). Deletions cut 0 bases from V and 7 bases from J, with 15 bases between. The CDR3 protein is CAWSVQLSGGEKLFF. In DNA form, the CDR3 reads TGTGCCTGGAGTGTACAGTTGTCGGGGGGTGAAAAACTGTTTTTT.

Of note for this clone: Other nucleotide sequences from this sample produce the same CDR3. The chain is built from TRBV5-1 and TRBJ1-2; a weak D match, TRBD1 (5 bases). The CDR3 has 14 amino acids. V was shortened by 4 bases and J by 4 bases, with 14 bases between the two germline ends. Germline V gene data show CDR1 as SGHRS and CDR2 as YFSETQ. CDR3 sequence (DNA): TGCGCCAGCAGCAGGGACTCCGGGGGCTATGGCTACACCTTC. It is translated as CASSRDSGGYGYTF.

The count of this clone is one. The chain combines TRBV11-2 with TRBJ1-5; 7 bases line up with TRBD1. With 5 bases clipped from V and 10 bases from J, the junction kept 11 bases outside the gene matches. This CDR3 comprises 14 residues. From germline, CDR1 is SGHAT and CDR2 FQNNGV. CDR3 coding DNA: TGTGCCAGCAGCGAAGGGACAGTACCTTTTCCCCAGCATTTT. Protein product: CASSEGTVPFPQHF.

The CDR3 spells CASPPELGSYNEQFF. CDR3 nucleotide sequence: TGTGCCAGCCCCCCCGAGCTCGGGAGCTACAATGAGCAGTTCTTC. The J gene is TRBJ2-1, the V gene TRBV28; a possible D gene is TRBD2 (6 bases). Germline V lookup: CDR1 MDHEN, CDR2 SYDVKM. V was clipped by 8 bases and J by 3 bases, with 17 bases between them. The CDR3 contains 15 residues.

J is TRBJ1-2 and V is TRBV21-1; TRBD1 was called by the table and not checked on the DNA. TRBV21-1 is a documented pseudogene. The CDR3 is 16 residues long. CDR3: CASSKGSTGGAHGYTF. The CDR3 DNA follows: TGTGCCAGCAGCAAAGGAAGTACAGGGGGCGCCCATGGCTACACCTTC.

The V gene is TRBV5-1, the J gene TRBJ2-1; D not resolved. The V end lost 4 bases, the J end lost 3 bases, and 11 bases lay between the germline ends. The CDR3 covers 14 residues. The germline V gene has CDR1 SGHRS and CDR2 YFSETQ. CDR3 DNA: TGCGCCAGCAGCGTAAGTTACAGCTACAATGAGCAGTTCTTC. Translation gives CASSVSYSYNEQFF.

This clone was observed a single time. The CDR3 region has the DNA TGCAGCGTGCGGGACAGGTCTAACTATGGCTACACCTTC. This gives the protein CSVRDRSNYGYTF. The J gene is TRBJ1-2, the V gene TRBV29-1; TRBD1 agrees at 8 bases. After removal of 6 bases from V and 0 bases from J, the junction contained 3 bases not matched to a gene. This CDR3 contains 13 residues. Germline values: CDR1 SQVTM, CDR2 ANQGSEA.

The rearrangement joins TRBV11-2 to TRBJ2-3, with D perhaps matching TRBD1 (5 bases). Looked up from germline, CDR1 is SGHAT and CDR2 is FQNNGV. The CDR3 is 14 amino acids. V dropped 8 bases and J dropped 1 base, with 13 bases sitting between them. CDR3 sequence (DNA): TGTGCCAGCGGACATTCGGTCGGCACAGATACGCAGTATTTT. Amino acids: CASGHSVGTDTQYF.

The CDR3 spells CASTDTGSTDTQYF. As DNA, the CDR3 is TGTGCCAGTACTGACACAGGGTCCACAGATACGCAGTATTTT. This chain uses TRBV9 with TRBJ2-3; tentatively, D is TRBD1 (6 bases). The germline CDR1 and CDR2 sequences are SGDLS and YYNGEE. The ends were cut back, 8 bases at V and 2 bases at J, with 15 bases in the middle. The CDR3 covers 14 residues.

CDR3 DNA: TGTGCCAGCAGCTTGGTGAGCGGGGGAGCCGGGGAGCTGTTTTTT. This sequence encodes CASSLVSGGAGELFF. The V gene is TRBV5-4, the J gene TRBJ2-2, with 8 nucleotides matching TRBD2. CDR1 SGHNT and CDR2 YYREEE come from the germline V gene (reference sequence). This CDR3 contains 15 residues. Losses at the gene ends were 0 bases for V and 6 bases for J; bases not matched to a gene: 4.

The rearrangement uses TRBV7-9 and TRBJ1-4; 9 bases are shared with TRBD1. Germline trimming cut 6 bases from V and 5 bases from J; bases unmatched to any gene: 13. CDR3 length: 17 amino acids. The germline gives CDR1 SEHNR, CDR2 FQNEAQ (reference sequence). Here the CDR3 DNA reads TGTGCCAGCAGTTTCCAGGCCGGGACAGGGACCAATGAAAAACTGTTTTTT. Its translation is CASSFQAGTGTNEKLFF.

CDR3 DNA sequence: TGTGCCAGCGGACAGGGGGCGCGGGGTTACATTCAGTACTTC. It yields the protein CASGQGARGYIQYF. V usage is TRBV18 and J usage is TRBJ2-4, with 11 bases fitting TRBD1. J was trimmed by 8 bases and V by 8 bases; bases with no gene match: 8. The CDR3 totals 14 residues. Germline assignment: CDR1 KGHSH and CDR2 LQKENI.

This chain joins TRBV5-1 and TRBJ1-3; 7 bases agree with TRBD1. J was trimmed by 4 bases and V by 4 bases; bases with no gene match: 8. CDR1 is SGHRS, CDR2 YFSETQ, per germline. This CDR3 is built from 15 residues. The DNA for the CDR3 is TGCGCCAGCAGCCCCGGACAGGCGGCGGGAAACACCATATATTTT. Its protein is CASSPGQAAGNTIYF. The full variable domain, completed using reference TRBV5-1 and TRBJ1-3, is KAGVTQTPRYLIKTRGQQVTLSCSPISGHRSVSWYQQTPGQGLQFLFEYFSETQRNKGNFPGRFSGRQFSNSRSEMNVSTLELGDSALYLCASSPGQAAGNTIYFGEGSWLTVV.

The J gene is TRBJ1-1, the V gene TRBV5-1; 7 bases map to TRBD1. Germline V lookup: CDR1 SGHRS, CDR2 YFSETQ. CDR3 length equals 14 residues. V lost 2 bases and J lost 5; bases outside the gene matches: 6. DNA of the CDR3: TGCGCCAGCAGCTTCCAGGGGGATCAGACTGAAGCTTTCTTT. Its translation is CASSFQGDQTEAFF.

CDR3 DNA: TGTGCCAGCTCCCGGGACAGGTTCGAGGAGCAGTACTTC. Amino acid sequence: CASSRDRFEEQYF. The chain carries TRBV18 and TRBJ2-7, with 8 bases lining up with TRBD1. This CDR3 contains 13 residues. Germline loops: CDR1 KGHSH, CDR2 LQKENI. V lost 6 bases to trimming and J lost 7 bases; unmatched junction nucleotides: 8.

The chain employs TRBV28 and TRBJ1-5; D is perhaps TRBD1 (6 bases). Trimming removed 3 bases at V and 0 bases at J, with 12 bases between. There are 16 residues in the CDR3. Germline V gives CDR1 MDHEN, CDR2 SYDVKM. In DNA, the CDR3 is TGTGCCAGCAGTTTGGTACAGGGAAATAGCAATCAGCCCCAGCATTTT. Translating gives CASSLVQGNSNQPQHF.

This clone was counted a few times. V usage is TRBV4-1 and J usage is TRBJ2-3, with a tentative D call TRBD2 (7 bases). Germline V gene lookup returns CDR1 MGHRA and CDR2 YSYEKL. V shed 4 bases and J shed 6 bases, with 26 bases lying between them. The CDR3 contains 18 residues. The CDR3 loop is CASSPFHAGATLSDTQYF. For the CDR3, the DNA is TGCGCCAGCAGCCCCTTCCATGCGGGGGCTACACTCTCGGATACGCAGTATTTT.